These 6 T cell receptor beta chains share one sample of origin, sequenced in a study of T-cell reconstitution after alpha-beta-depleted transplantation in children. A TCRbeta library incorporating unique molecular identifiers was prepared. Via MiXCR, TCRdb re-called the PCR reads, giving one row per CDR3 protein. The sample contains 85,000 to 120,000 distinct CDR3 sequences, approximately 5.4% of which appear only once. Sample: PBMCs, mostly from graft donor cells, taken 60 days after TCRalphabeta/CD19-depleted stem cell transplant. The origin of the receptors is a female patient younger than 10 who had a stem cell transplant for Fanconi anemia, so the T cells may come from the graft donor.

This clonotype was counted ten times or more. The chain recombines TRBV25-1 with TRBJ1-2, with a possible D match to TRBD1 (5 bases). The V gene lost 6 bases and the J gene lost 8 bases, with 10 bases spanning the gap. The CDR3 runs 11 residues. In germline, CDR1 is MGHDK, CDR2 SYGVNS. CDR3 DNA: TGTGCCAGCAGGGCAGGGTTCGGCTACACCTTC. Translation gives CASRAGFGYTF.

This clonotype showed up just a few times. J is TRBJ2-7 and V is TRBV5-1; 9 nucleotides match TRBD2. Germline V lookup: CDR1 SGHRS, CDR2 YFSETQ. V was clipped by 1 base and J by 2 bases; unmatched bases: 1. This CDR3 has 14 amino acids. This chain's CDR3 is CASSLRGRAYEQYF. The CDR3, as DNA: TGCGCCAGCAGCTTGCGCGGGAGGGCCTACGAGCAGTACTTC. The full variable domain, in which reference TRBV5-1 and TRBJ2-7 provide the parts outside the CDR3, is KAGVTQTPRYLIKTRGQQVTLSCSPISGHRSVSWYQQTPGQGLQFLFEYFSETQRNKGNFPGRFSGRQFSNSRSEMNVSTLELGDSALYLCASSLRGRAYEQYFGPGTRLTVT.

In its sample, this clonotype was seen many times. The CDR3 bases are TGTGCCAGCAGTTTGTGGGGTCTGGGCTCCTACAATGAGCAGTTCTTC. Translated, it gives CASSLWGLGSYNEQFF. V usage is TRBV28 and J usage is TRBJ2-1; D call uncertain. This CDR3 region has 16 residues. Germline assignment: CDR1 MDHEN and CDR2 SYDVKM. Trimming removed 3 bases at V and 0 bases at J, with 12 bases between.

This clonotype came up many times. The chain joins TRBV7-2 to TRBJ2-2; D is undetermined. CDR3 length: 13 amino acids. V was clipped by 6 bases and J by 6 bases, with 11 bases between them. CDR1 and CDR2 (germline): SGHTA, FQGNSA. Written as DNA, the CDR3 is TGTGCCAGCAGACCTTTAAACCCCGGGGAGCTGTTTTTT. As protein: CASRPLNPGELFF.

The sample holds many counts of this clonotype. The rearrangement links TRBV18 to TRBJ2-7; tentatively, D is TRBD1 (5 bases). V lost 0 bases and J 2 bases, leaving 14 bases between the germline ends. The CDR3 is 16 amino acids. Germline V gene lookup returns CDR1 KGHSH and CDR2 LQKENI. CDR3 sequence (DNA): TGTGCCAGCTCACCACCCTTACAGGCGAACCCCTACGAGCAGTACTTC. Its protein product is CASSPPLQANPYEQYF.

The rearrangement joins TRBV5-1 to TRBJ1-1, with 7 bases matching TRBD1. This CDR3 region has 18 residues. Germline lookup yields CDR1 SGHRS and CDR2 YFSETQ. Germline trimming cut 1 base from V and 0 bases from J; bases unmatched to any gene: 12. CDR3: CASSLRGRGTAMNTEAFF. In nucleotides, the CDR3 is TGCGCCAGCAGCTTGCGGGGGAGGGGGACAGCAATGAACACTGAAGCTTTCTTT.